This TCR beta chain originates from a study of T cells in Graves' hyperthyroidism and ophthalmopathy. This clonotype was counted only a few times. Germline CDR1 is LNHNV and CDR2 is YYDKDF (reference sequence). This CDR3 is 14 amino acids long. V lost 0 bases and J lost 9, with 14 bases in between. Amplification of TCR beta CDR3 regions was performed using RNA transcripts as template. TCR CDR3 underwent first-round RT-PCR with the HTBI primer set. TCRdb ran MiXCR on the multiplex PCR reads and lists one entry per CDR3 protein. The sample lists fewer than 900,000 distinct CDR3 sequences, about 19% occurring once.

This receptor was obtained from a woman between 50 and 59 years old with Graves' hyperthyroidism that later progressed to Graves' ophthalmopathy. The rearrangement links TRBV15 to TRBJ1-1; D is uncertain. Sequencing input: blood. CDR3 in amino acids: CATSRDKGRPQAFF. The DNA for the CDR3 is TGTGCCACCAGCAGAGATAAGGGCCGACCCCAAGCTTTCTTT.